Shown below are 30 T cell receptor beta chains from a single sample sequenced in a study of glioma-infiltrating T cells after dendritic cell vaccination. This table comes from immunoSEQ multiplex PCR, and its TCRdb copy is limited to in-frame clones, with some not included. The sample has roughly 98,000 clones; around 86% are singletons. This specimen was blood, taken before dendritic cell vaccination. The source is a human donor with glioblastoma.

V and J are TRBV5-1 and TRBJ2-7; D unresolved. Germline loops: CDR1 SGHRS, CDR2 YFSETQ. There are 15 residues in the CDR3. V was clipped by 0 bases and J by 4 bases, with 14 bases between them. The CDR3 loop reads CASSLEMRSQYEQYF. CDR3 DNA sequence: TGCGCCAGCAGCTTGGAGATGAGGAGCCAATACGAGCAGTACTTC.

The CDR3: CASSLAPDQPQHF. The CDR3, as DNA: TGCGCCAGCAGCTTGGCCCCGGATCAGCCCCAGCATTTT. The chain uses TRBV5-1 and TRBJ1-5; no firm D call. V lost 0 bases, J lost 5 bases, and 6 bases lay in between. Germline V gives CDR1 SGHRS, CDR2 YFSETQ. There are 13 residues in the CDR3.

The chain is built from TRBV2 and TRBJ2-4, with 9 bases identical to TRBD1. Germline V lookup: CDR1 SNHLY, CDR2 FYNNEI. The length of the CDR3 is 16 residues. The V segment lost 5 bases and the J segment 0 bases; nucleotides outside the gene matches: 5. The CDR3 region has the DNA TGTGCCAGCAGTCCGGGGACAGGGAGAGCCAAAAACATTCAGTACTTC. This translates into CASSPGTGRAKNIQYF.

V is TRBV5-1 and J is TRBJ2-7, with a tentative D call TRBD1 (6 bases). The CDR3 spans 15 residues. Trimming took 0 bases from V and 6 from J, leaving 16 bases between them. Germline V gene sequence: CDR1 SGHRS, CDR2 YFSETQ. CDR3 nucleotides: TGCGCCAGCAGCTTGGCGGGCAGGGGTGCCCTCGAGCAGTACTTC. Protein sequence: CASSLAGRGALEQYF.

The chain is built from TRBV7-9 and TRBJ2-7; 14 bases fit TRBD2. J lost 3 bases, V lost 5 bases, and 12 bases had no gene match. CDR1 is SEHNR and CDR2 is FQNEAQ in the germline V gene (reference sequence). This CDR3 spans 18 amino acids. The CDR3 sequence: CASSTRLAGGPLDYEQYF. CDR3 nucleotide sequence: TGTGCCAGCAGCACAAGACTAGCGGGAGGGCCATTAGACTACGAGCAGTACTTC.

V is TRBV27 and J is TRBJ1-2; D not resolved. This CDR3 contains 16 residues. The germline gives CDR1 MNHEY, CDR2 SMNVEV (reference sequence). V lost 6 bases to trimming and J lost 1 base, with 18 bases between them. The CDR3 is CASSPIYEGVNYGYTF. CDR3 DNA sequence: TGTGCCAGCAGCCCAATTTATGAGGGAGTTAACTATGGCTACACCTTC.

The rearrangement links TRBV30 to TRBJ2-1; TRBD1 aligns across 11 bases. Germline CDR1 and CDR2: GTSNPN and SVGIG (reference sequence). The CDR3 has 16 residues. V gave up 3 bases and J gave up 2 bases; unmatched junction bases: 6. The CDR3: CAWSPKDRGPYNEQFF. The CDR3 DNA follows: TGTGCCTGGAGCCCAAAGGACAGGGGGCCCTACAATGAGCAGTTCTTC.

The J gene is TRBJ1-5, the V gene TRBV27, with a possible D match to TRBD1 (6 bases). The length of the CDR3 is 13 residues. The ends were cut back, 7 bases at V and 15 bases at J, with 22 bases in the middle. Germline V gives CDR1 MNHEY, CDR2 SMNVEV (reference sequence). The CDR3 nucleotides are TGTGCCAGCAATCTTCGGGGACAAGGTATTTTGCATTTT. Encoded protein: CASNLRGQGILHF.

The genes are TRBV4-3 and TRBJ2-5, with D perhaps TRBD2 (5 bases). This CDR3 is 14 amino acids long. The V gene lost 0 bases and the J gene lost 5 bases, with 10 bases spanning the gap. From germline, CDR1 is LGHNA and CDR2 YSLEER. The CDR3 protein is CASSQDRGQETQYF. The DNA for the CDR3 is TGCGCCAGCAGCCAAGATCGGGGTCAGGAGACCCAGTACTTC.

V is TRBV7-9 and J is TRBJ1-3, with D maybe TRBD1 (5 bases). Trimming removed 1 base at V and 4 bases at J, with 17 bases between. Germline V lookup: CDR1 SEHNR, CDR2 FQNEAQ (reference sequence). The CDR3 loop spans 17 amino acids. CDR3 residues: CASSLGVGQGEGNTIYF. The CDR3 nucleotides read TGTGCCAGCAGCTTAGGAGTTGGTCAGGGTGAAGGAAACACCATATATTTT.

As to this clone: Other DNA sequences in the sample encode the same CDR3. The CDR3: CASSVADEQFF. CDR3 nucleotides: TGTGCCAGCAGCGTAGCTGATGAGCAGTTCTTC. The chain joins TRBV9 to TRBJ2-1, with unresolved D. The CDR3 loop spans 11 amino acids. V was clipped by 0 bases and J by 8 bases, with 3 bases between them. In germline, CDR1 is SGDLS, CDR2 YYNGEE.

The sample holds a few counts of this clone. This chain connects TRBV7-7 to TRBJ2-2; 7 bases are shared with TRBD2. Germline values: CDR1 SSHAT, CDR2 FNYEAQ (reference sequence). V shed 2 bases, J shed 6 bases, and the junction held 9 bases outside the gene matches. The CDR3 totals 16 residues. The CDR3 sequence: CASSLSPLARAGELFF. In DNA, the CDR3 is TGTGCCAGCAGCTTATCCCCACTAGCGAGGGCCGGGGAGCTGTTTTTT.

This rearrangement joins TRBV7-9 to TRBJ1-2; weak D call: TRBD1 (6 bases). The CDR3 runs 17 residues. Germline CDR1 reads SEHNR; CDR2 reads FQNEAQ (reference sequence). V was clipped by 4 bases and J by 11 bases, with 29 bases between them. CDR3 amino acids: CASSSSPGQLGVVGYTF. The CDR3, as DNA: TGTGCCAGCAGCTCTAGCCCCGGACAGTTAGGTGTTGTGGGTTACACCTTC.

V usage is TRBV30 and J usage is TRBJ1-5, with D maybe TRBD1 (5 bases). Germline CDR1 GTSNPN, CDR2 SVGIG (reference sequence). V shed 3 bases and J shed 9 bases, with 21 bases lying between them. This CDR3 contains 15 residues. CDR3 nucleotide sequence: TGTGCCTGGAGCCCGGGACTTGGGGGTAAGGGGCCCCAGCATTTT. This sequence encodes CAWSPGLGGKGPQHF.

This sequence joins TRBV19 and TRBJ2-2; 11 nucleotides match TRBD2. Trimming at V came to 6 bases and at J to 0 bases, leaving 3 bases not matched to a gene. Germline loops: CDR1 LNHDA, CDR2 SQIVND (reference sequence). The CDR3 loop spans 16 amino acids. CDR3 DNA sequence: TGTGCCAGTAGCCTGACTAGCGGGGCGAACACCGGGGAGCTGTTTTTT. This encodes CASSLTSGANTGELFF.

The chain employs TRBV7-8 and TRBJ2-7; 9 bases are a match to TRBD1. Trimming cost V 2 bases and J 2 bases; bases outside gene matches: 13. CDR1 is SGHVS and CDR2 is FQNEAQ in the germline V gene. The CDR3 is 18 amino acids. CDR3 DNA sequence: TGTGCCAGCAGCTTATTAGGGACAGGGAATCCCTTTGCCTACGAGCAGTACTTC. Protein product: CASSLLGTGNPFAYEQYF. Complete variable domain (other parts from reference TRBV7-8 and TRBJ2-7): GAGVSQSPRYKVAKRGQDVALRCDPISGHVSLFWYQQALGQGPEFLTYFQNEAQLDKSGLPSDRFFAERPEGSVSTLKIQRTQQEDSAVYLCASSLLGTGNPFAYEQYFGPGTRLTVT.

Here the CDR3 reads CASSSTGGRYEQYF. CDR3 coding DNA: TGTGCCAGCAGTTCGACAGGGGGCCGTTACGAGCAGTACTTC. The chain employs TRBV27 and TRBJ2-7; 10 positions match TRBD1. Germline loops: CDR1 MNHEY, CDR2 SMNVEV (reference sequence). This CDR3 spans 14 amino acids. After removal of 4 bases from V and 4 bases from J, the junction contained 4 bases not matched to a gene.

The chain uses TRBV29-1 and TRBJ2-1, with TRBD1 matching 8 bases. The germline CDR1 and CDR2 sequences are SQVTM and ANQGSEA. V was clipped by 4 bases and J by 2 bases; unmatched bases: 4. The CDR3 is 14 residues long. This CDR3 reads CSVGGQGPYNEQFF. The CDR3 nucleotides are TGCAGCGTTGGTGGACAGGGCCCCTACAATGAGCAGTTCTTC.

J is TRBJ2-3 and V is TRBV25-1, with D maybe TRBD1 (6 bases). Germline CDR1 is MGHDK and CDR2 is SYGVNS. V dropped 6 bases and J dropped 0 bases, with 13 bases sitting between them. This CDR3 is built from 15 residues. The CDR3 loop is CASRKQGFSTDTQYF. The CDR3 bases are TGTGCCAGCAGAAAACAGGGATTTAGCACAGATACGCAGTATTTT.

J is TRBJ1-1 and V is TRBV27; D unresolved. Germline loops: CDR1 MNHEY, CDR2 SMNVEV (reference sequence). CDR3 size: 11 residues. Trimming took off 8 bases at V and 5 bases at J, with 9 bases between the two ends. CDR3 bases: TGTGCCAGCCTCTTCGGTACTGAAGCTTTCTTT. Translation: CASLFGTEAFF.

Here the CDR3 reads CASSLPISMNTEAFF. Here the CDR3 DNA reads TGTGCCAGCAGTTTACCCATAAGCATGAACACTGAAGCTTTCTTT. The genes are TRBV28 and TRBJ1-1; D remains unclear. CDR1 and CDR2 (germline): MDHEN, SYDVKM. The V end was cut by 2 bases, the J end by 0 bases, with 10 bases between. This CDR3 contains 15 residues.

The V and J genes are TRBV13 and TRBJ2-1; D ambiguous. Trimming cost V 1 base and J 0 bases, with 10 bases left between them. The CDR3 runs 16 residues. Per germline, CDR1 PRHDT and CDR2 FYEKMQ (reference sequence). CDR3 sequence reads: CASSLVSADSYNEQFF. The CDR3 nucleotides are TGTGCCAGCAGCTTAGTTTCGGCGGACTCCTACAATGAGCAGTTCTTC.

This clone was recorded only once. This rearrangement joins TRBV2 to TRBJ2-6; TRBD2 might be the D (5 bases). The CDR3 extends over 15 amino acids. CDR1 is SNHLY and CDR2 is FYNNEI in the germline V gene. V lost 10 bases to trimming and J lost 2 bases, with 15 bases between them. The DNA of the CDR3 is TGTGCCACCTATCCTGTCGGGGCTGGGGCCAACGTCCTGACTTTC. It specifies CATYPVGAGANVLTF.

V is TRBV27 and J is TRBJ2-5; 7 bases align to TRBD1. The CDR3 totals 14 residues. From germline, CDR1 is MNHEY and CDR2 SMNVEV (reference sequence). V was clipped by 3 bases and J by 3 bases; unmatched bases: 4. The CDR3 DNA reads TGTGCCAGCAGTTTTCTGGGACAGAAAGAGACCCAGTACTTC. This encodes CASSFLGQKETQYF.

This clone appeared a few times. The chain links TRBV6-1 to TRBJ2-3; 10 bases match TRBD1. The CDR3 has 16 residues. Germline V gene sequence: CDR1 MNHNS, CDR2 SASEGT. J was trimmed by 9 bases and V by 2 bases; bases with no gene match: 11. The CDR3 DNA follows: TGTGCCAGCAGTGAAAGGACAGGGGGGGGACTTGGGACGCAGTATTTT. Translation: CASSERTGGGLGTQYF.

The rearrangement uses TRBV14 and TRBJ2-5, with 7 bases identical to TRBD2. V was clipped by 4 bases and J by 5 bases; unmatched bases: 7. The CDR3 contains 14 residues. Germline values: CDR1 SGHDN, CDR2 FVKESK. The DNA for the CDR3 is TGTGCCAGCAGCCTACACCGGGACTACGAGACCCAGTACTTC. It specifies CASSLHRDYETQYF.

This clone was counted a few times. The chain combines TRBV10-3 with TRBJ2-7, with 16 bases matching TRBD2. This CDR3 region has 16 residues. V was pared by 4 bases and J by 7 bases, with 7 bases of the junction left unmatched. Germline CDR1 and CDR2: ENHRY and SYGVKD. CDR3 DNA sequence: TGTGCCATCAGTGGGGGACTAGCGGGAGGGCGAGGGGAGCAGTACTTC. This sequence encodes CAISGGLAGGRGEQYF.

This sequence joins TRBV29-1 and TRBJ1-4, with TRBD1 matching over 8 bases. The CDR3 is 13 amino acids. Trimming cost V 4 bases and J 7 bases; bases outside gene matches: 5. Germline V gene lookup returns CDR1 SQVTM and CDR2 ANQGSEA. CDR3 nucleotide sequence: TGCAGCGTTGGAGACAGGGGCTTTGAAAAACTGTTTTTT. It is translated as CSVGDRGFEKLFF.

The V and J genes are TRBV18 and TRBJ2-3; 11 bases agree with TRBD2. J was trimmed by 4 bases and V by 6 bases; bases with no gene match: 9. Germline V gives CDR1 KGHSH, CDR2 LQKENI. CDR3 length equals 16 residues. The CDR3 bases are TGTGCCAGCTCGCAATTTAGCGGGAGGGCAGCAGATACGCAGTATTTT. Amino acid sequence: CASSQFSGRAADTQYF.

V usage is TRBV27 and J usage is TRBJ1-2; D is ambiguous. Germline assignment: CDR1 MNHEY and CDR2 SMNVEV (reference sequence). V was shortened by 5 bases and J by 0 bases, with 28 bases between the two germline ends. The CDR3 is made up of 20 amino acids. The CDR3 DNA reads as TGTGCCAGCAGTCCCGTTACTCCTAGACGGAGGACCGACACTAACTATGGCTACACCTTC. Translating gives CASSPVTPRRRTDTNYGYTF.